A selection of T cell receptor beta chains follows, all from one sample in a study of T cells in Graves' hyperthyroidism and ophthalmopathy. TCRdb itself ran the multiplex PCR reads through MiXCR, one entry per CDR3 protein. The sample consists of 700,000 or so distinct CDR3 sequences, about a sixth of them appearing once. The specimen was blood. Receptors were obtained from a man aged 18 to 30 with Graves' hyperthyroidism. Both conserved end residues are part of each CDR3. Each record gives: D gene, V gene, J gene, clone size, CDR3 protein, CDR3 DNA. A D gene is named only where the DNA matches it firmly. Rows give clone size only sometimes, using once, few, many, or a class for an expanded clone.

>.|TRBV24-1|TRBJ2-3|.
CATSVFEGVEDTQYF
TGTGCCACCAGTGTATTCGAGGGAGTGGAAGATACGCAGTATTTT
>.|TRBV2|TRBJ2-1|many
CASSELGGAVNEQFF
TGTGCCAGCAGTGAACTCGGGGGCGCGGTGAATGAGCAGTTCTTC
>TRBD1|TRBV4-1|TRBJ1-1|few
CASSQFGTGALYNEAFF
TGCGCCAGCAGCCAATTCGGGACAGGGGCCCTCTATAATGAAGCTTTCTTT
>TRBD1|TRBV7-9|TRBJ2-5|few
CASSTGQGWETQYF
TGTGCCAGCAGTACGGGACAGGGCTGGGAGACCCAGTACTTC
>TRBD1|TRBV14|TRBJ2-5|few
CASSQDQSHRGVGETQYF
TGTGCCAGCAGCCAAGATCAATCCCACAGGGGAGTGGGGGAGACCCAGTACTTC
>.|TRBV30|TRBJ2-1|many
CAWTGFSSYNEQFF
TGTGCCTGGACAGGTTTTTCCTCCTACAATGAGCAGTTCTTC
>TRBD1|TRBV28|TRBJ1-2|many
CASSLPWLGTATTPGYTF
TGTGCCAGCAGTTTACCCTGGCTGGGGACAGCAACTACCCCGGGCTACACCTTC
>.|TRBV20-1|TRBJ1-2|.
CSARDPASVGGYTF
TGCAGTGCTAGAGATCCGGCCTCGGTCGGGGGCTACACCTTC
>TRBD2|TRBV7-2|TRBJ2-7|.
CASSLGLARPEQYF
TGTGCCAGCAGCTTGGGACTAGCTAGACCCGAGCAGTACTTC
>TRBD2|TRBV6-2/TRBV6-3|TRBJ2-7|.
CASSFRPGLAGGIFAEQYF
TGTGCCAGCAGTTTCCGCCCGGGACTAGCGGGAGGGATCTTCGCCGAGCAGTACTTC
>.|TRBV18|TRBJ2-3|many
CASSPDMGEADTQYF
TGTGCCAGCTCACCGGACATGGGTGAGGCAGATACGCAGTATTTT
>.|TRBV7-9|TRBJ1-1|.
CASSRPTGDTEAFF
TGTGCCAGCAGCCGACCGACAGGAGACACTGAAGCTTTCTTT
>TRBD1|TRBV2|TRBJ2-7|few
CASFMGQGRHEQYF
TGTGCCAGCTTCATGGGACAGGGGAGGCACGAGCAGTACTTC
>TRBD1|TRBV12-3/TRBV12-4|TRBJ1-1|many
CASRITGTVNTEAFF
TGTGCCAGCAGGATAACCGGGACAGTGAACACTGAAGCTTTCTTT
>TRBD2|TRBV13|TRBJ2-2|few
CASSLTGGRRHGELFF
TGTGCCAGCAGCCTCACGGGCGGGAGACGGCACGGGGAGCTGTTTTTT
>TRBD1|TRBV10-3|TRBJ2-7|many
CAISEGTGVSYEQYF
TGTGCCATCAGTGAGGGGACAGGGGTGTCGTACGAGCAGTACTTC
>TRBD1|TRBV12-3/TRBV12-4|TRBJ2-2|many
CASIRQGSGELFF
TGTGCCAGCATTCGACAGGGTTCCGGGGAGCTGTTTTTT
>TRBD2|TRBV4-1|TRBJ2-7|.
CASSHRLARDYEQYF
TGCGCCAGCAGCCACCGACTAGCGCGAGACTACGAGCAGTACTTC
>TRBD1|TRBV2|TRBJ2-1|many
CASRSDREEQFF
TGTGCCAGCAGGTCAGACAGGGAGGAGCAGTTCTTC
>TRBD1|TRBV7-9|TRBJ2-3|many
CASSYRTGERDTQYF
TGTGCCAGCAGCTATAGGACAGGGGAAAGAGATACGCAGTATTTT
>.|TRBV5-6|TRBJ2-1|few
CASSLGATGSVREQFF
TGTGCCAGCAGCTTGGGGGCTACGGGATCCGTTAGGGAGCAGTTCTTC
>.|TRBV6-1|TRBJ2-5|.
CASSPGRLIGTQYF
TGTGCCAGCAGTCCGGGACGGCTGATTGGGACCCAGTACTTC
>.|TRBV6-1|TRBJ1-2|many
CASSEFRLPNYGYTF
TGTGCCAGCAGTGAATTCAGGCTACCTAACTATGGCTACACCTTC
>.|TRBV7-9|TRBJ2-3|few
CASSPSGPADTQYF
TGTGCCAGCAGCCCCTCGGGTCCCGCAGATACGCAGTATTTT
>.|TRBV29-1|TRBJ2-1|many
CSVESRLVYEQFF
TGCAGCGTTGAATCCCGACTAGTGTATGAGCAGTTCTTC
>.|TRBV29-1|TRBJ1-2|.
CSVDSPSNYGYTF
TGCAGCGTTGACTCCCCCTCTAACTATGGCTACACCTTC
>TRBD2|TRBV12-5|TRBJ2-7|.
CASGRTSVSYEQYF
TGTGCTAGTGGTAGGACTAGCGTAAGTTACGAGCAGTACTTC
>TRBD1|TRBV28|TRBJ2-7|many
CASSLGQGAEQYF
TGTGCCAGCAGTCTTGGACAGGGAGCCGAGCAGTACTTC